This T cell receptor beta chain was retrieved from a study of CD8+ T cells in alopecia areata. This CDR3 spans 12 amino acids. Germline V lookup: CDR1 SQVTM, CDR2 ANQGSEA. V lost 1 base and J lost 5, with 8 bases in between. Extraction of RNA preceded its reverse transcription into cDNA, which served as the sequencing template. Produced via immunoSEQ multiplex PCR; TCRdb's table is partial and in-frame only. The sample yields 120,000 to 150,000 clones, approximately 65% seen once. Points on this clone: Other nucleotide sequences in the sample specify the same CDR3.

The sample taken for sequencing was CD8+ T cells sorted from blood. The chain carries TRBV29-1 and TRBJ1-2; D is undetermined. The receptor's source is a human donor in good health. The CDR3 coding sequence is TGCAGCGTTGAAGTACGGGAGTATGGCTACACCTTC. Translation: CSVEVREYGYTF.